The rows below give T cell receptor beta chains drawn from one sample of a study of blood T cells in healthy people across ages. TCRdb re-called the 5' RACE reads with MiXCR, one entry per CDR3 protein. This sample has over 600,000 distinct CDR3 sequences, with 56% found just once. Source material: blood. The origin of the receptors is a man aged 35-49 years in good health. CDR3s include the opening cysteine and the closing phenylalanine or tryptophan. A D gene is named only where the DNA matches it firmly. A row's size may be missing; if present it is once, few, many or a size class.

v_call	j_call	d_call	clone_size	cdr3_aa	cdr3_nt
TRBV9	TRBJ2-5	NA	NA	CASSVAPAEGQATQYF	TGTGCCAGCAGCGTAGCGCCAGCAGAAGGGCAAGCGACCCAGTACTTC
TRBV3-1	TRBJ2-7	NA	NA	CASSQGTSPGFEQYF	TGTGCCAGCAGCCAAGGGACCTCCCCGGGGTTCGAGCAGTACTTC
TRBV3-1	TRBJ1-2	NA	NA	CASSLNLGHYGYTF	TGTGCCAGCAGCCTAAACTTGGGGCACTATGGCTACACCTTC
TRBV5-1	TRBJ2-5	TRBD2	NA	CASSLAQGGVAGALKETQYF	TGCGCCAGCAGCTTGGCCCAGGGAGGAGTAGCGGGCGCTCTTAAAGAGACCCAGTACTTC
TRBV6-2/TRBV6-3	TRBJ2-5	TRBD2	NA	CASSYSSGGYQETQYF	TGTGCCAGCAGTTACTCGAGCGGGGGGTACCAAGAGACCCAGTACTTC
TRBV28	TRBJ2-6	NA	NA	CASSLSAGANVLTF	TGTGCCAGCAGTTTATCCGCTGGGGCCAACGTCCTGACTTTC
TRBV7-2	TRBJ1-3	TRBD1	NA	CASSRDRVAGNTIYF	TGTGCCAGCAGCCGTGACAGGGTAGCTGGAAACACCATATATTTT
TRBV29-1	TRBJ1-2	TRBD1	NA	CSGLQGNYGYTF	TGCAGCGGTCTACAGGGGAACTATGGCTACACCTTC
TRBV6-5	TRBJ1-3	TRBD1	few	CASRPQGVNTIYF	TGTGCCAGCAGGCCTCAGGGGGTCAACACCATATATTTT
TRBV7-2	TRBJ2-7	NA	NA	CASSLRLFAYEQYF	TGTGCCAGCAGCTTACGCCTGTTTGCCTACGAGCAGTACTTC
TRBV25-1	TRBJ2-5	NA	NA	CASSDDYTEAQYF	TGTGCCAGCAGTGATGACTATACGGAGGCCCAGTACTTC
TRBV29-1	TRBJ2-1	NA	few	CSVERGFGGEQFF	TGCAGCGTTGAAAGAGGTTTTGGGGGGGAGCAGTTCTTC
TRBV5-1	TRBJ2-1	TRBD2	NA	CASSSAGPNEQFF	TGCGCCAGCAGCTCAGCGGGGCCAAATGAGCAGTTCTTC
TRBV12-3/TRBV12-4	TRBJ2-7	TRBD1	few	CASSFGDSSYEQYF	TGTGCCAGCAGCTTCGGGGACAGCTCCTACGAGCAGTACTTC
TRBV27	TRBJ2-7	NA	few	CASSLGPTSRQYF	TGTGCCAGCAGCCTCGGGCCCACCTCACGGCAGTACTTC
TRBV20-1	TRBJ2-7	TRBD1	NA	CSARGWTGKYEQYF	TGCAGTGCTAGAGGGTGGACAGGGAAGTACGAGCAGTACTTC
TRBV3-1	TRBJ2-2	NA	NA	CASSQRAPRAGELFF	TGTGCCAGCAGCCAAAGAGCACCCAGGGCCGGGGAGCTGTTTTTT
TRBV20-1	TRBJ2-1	TRBD2	NA	CSANTGTSGWRETQFF	TGCAGTGCCAACACGGGAACTAGCGGGTGGAGGGAGACCCAGTTCTTC
TRBV7-3	TRBJ2-1	NA	few	CASSRGGRPSYNEQFF	TGTGCCAGCAGCCGAGGGGGACGGCCCTCCTACAATGAGCAGTTCTTC
TRBV27	TRBJ2-7	TRBD2	NA	CANSLLDGGSYEQYF	TGTGCCAACAGTTTACTAGACGGGGGGTCCTACGAGCAGTACTTC
TRBV4-3	TRBJ1-4	TRBD1	NA	CASSRVTGDGEKLFF	TGCGCCAGCAGCCGGGTAACAGGGGACGGTGAAAAACTGTTTTTT
TRBV28	TRBJ2-7	TRBD2	NA	CASSLGGLAGRGEQYF	TGTGCCAGCAGTTTGGGGGGACTAGCGGGACGGGGTGAGCAGTACTTC
TRBV9	TRBJ1-4	NA	NA	CASSDTATNEKLFF	TGTGCCAGCAGCGATACTGCAACTAATGAAAAACTGTTTTTT
TRBV6-1	TRBJ2-6	NA	NA	CASTSLRANVLTF	TGTGCCAGCACGTCTTTGAGGGCCAACGTCCTGACTTTC
TRBV7-2	TRBJ1-2	NA	few	CASSLGSRALNYGYTF	TGTGCCAGCAGCTTGGGGAGTAGGGCCCTTAACTATGGCTACACCTTC
TRBV9	TRBJ2-7	TRBD2	NA	CASSATSGGRGEQYF	TGTGCCAGCAGTGCGACTAGCGGGGGCCGAGGCGAGCAGTACTTC
TRBV10-3	TRBJ2-1	NA	NA	CAISEEHNEQFF	TGTGCCATCAGTGAAGAACACAATGAGCAGTTCTTC
TRBV28	TRBJ1-5	NA	NA	CASSFRIGSGQPQHF	TGTGCCAGCAGTTTTAGGATTGGGAGTGGTCAGCCCCAGCATTTT
TRBV27	TRBJ1-2	NA	NA	CASGLDRYGYTF	TGTGCCAGCGGCCTCGACAGATACGGCTACACCTTC
TRBV7-8	TRBJ2-6	TRBD2	few	CASSPRGSSGANVLTF	TGTGCCAGCAGCCCCCGCGGGAGCTCTGGGGCCAACGTCCTGACTTTC
TRBV7-9	TRBJ1-2	NA	NA	CAVDKQVPNYGYTF	TGTGCCGTCGACAAACAGGTTCCAAACTATGGCTACACCTTC
TRBV29-1	TRBJ2-3	NA	NA	CSVEDRGAPSTDTQYF	TGCAGCGTTGAAGATCGGGGGGCCCCCAGCACAGATACGCAGTATTTT
TRBV27	TRBJ1-5	NA	NA	CASSKGMQDQPQHF	TGTGCCAGCAGCAAAGGGATGCAAGATCAGCCCCAGCATTTT
TRBV29-1	TRBJ2-7	NA	few	CSVEGGSSGTYEQYF	TGCAGCGTCGAGGGGGGTAGTAGCGGTACCTACGAGCAGTACTTC
TRBV7-9	TRBJ2-5	TRBD2	once	CASSLPGLALETQYF	TGTGCCAGCAGCCTCCCGGGACTAGCGCTAGAGACCCAGTACTTC
TRBV29-1	TRBJ2-7	TRBD1	NA	CSVDQGAGEQYF	TGCAGCGTTGATCAGGGGGCGGGGGAGCAGTACTTC
TRBV7-9	TRBJ1-5	NA	NA	CASSQIGQPQHF	TGTGCCAGCAGCCAGATTGGGCAGCCCCAGCATTTT
TRBV28	TRBJ2-5	NA	NA	CATLGRVSAVGRETQYF	TGTGCCACCCTGGGCAGGGTATCGGCAGTAGGTAGGGAGACCCAGTACTTC
TRBV20-1	TRBJ2-6	NA	NA	CSARDRWRSGANVLTF	TGCAGTGCTAGAGATCGATGGAGGTCTGGGGCCAACGTCCTGACTTTC
TRBV5-5	TRBJ1-2	NA	NA	CASSGGVDYGYTF	TGTGCCAGCAGCGGGGGAGTAGACTATGGCTACACCTTC
TRBV3-1	TRBJ2-4	NA	NA	CASSLSWLPAGADNELAKNIQYF	TGTGCCAGCAGCCTATCCTGGCTCCCCGCAGGAGCAGACAACGAATTAGCCAAAAACATTCAGTACTTC
TRBV12-3/TRBV12-4	TRBJ2-5	TRBD1	NA	CASSPRDRWQETQYF	TGTGCCAGCAGTCCGCGGGACAGGTGGCAAGAGACCCAGTACTTC
TRBV14	TRBJ2-3	NA	NA	CASSQARRGLSTDTQYF	TGTGCCAGCAGCCAAGCCCGAAGAGGACTAAGCACAGATACGCAGTATTTT
TRBV7-2	TRBJ2-3	NA	NA	CASSLARNTDTRYF	TGTGCCAGCAGCTTAGCCAGGAACACAGATACGCGGTATTTT
TRBV18	TRBJ2-7	NA	NA	CASSTERRSYEQYF	TGTGCCAGCTCCACCGAACGGAGATCCTACGAGCAGTACTTC
TRBV12-3/TRBV12-4	TRBJ2-7	TRBD2	NA	CASSQWTRASPSAYEQYF	TGTGCCAGCAGTCAATGGACTAGAGCTTCACCCTCCGCCTACGAGCAGTACTTC
TRBV7-2	TRBJ2-2	NA	few	CASSFGLDGELFF	TGTGCCAGCAGCTTCGGGCTAGACGGGGAGCTGTTTTTT
TRBV6-1	TRBJ2-1	TRBD2	NA	CASSKPGLAGLGEQFF	TGTGCCAGCAGTAAGCCGGGACTAGCGGGGTTGGGTGAGCAGTTCTTC